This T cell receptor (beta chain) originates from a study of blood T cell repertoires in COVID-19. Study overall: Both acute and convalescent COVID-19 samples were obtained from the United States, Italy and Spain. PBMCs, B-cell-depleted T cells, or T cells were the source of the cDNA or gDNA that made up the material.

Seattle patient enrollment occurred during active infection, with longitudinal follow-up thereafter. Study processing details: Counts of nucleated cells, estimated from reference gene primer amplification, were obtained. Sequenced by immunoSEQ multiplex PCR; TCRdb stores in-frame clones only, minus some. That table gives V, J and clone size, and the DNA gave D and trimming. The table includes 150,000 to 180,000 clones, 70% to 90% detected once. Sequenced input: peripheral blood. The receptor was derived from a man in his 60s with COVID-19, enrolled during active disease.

CDR3 sequence reads: CASSQTSGRINEQFF. CDR3 in DNA: TGTGCCAGCAGCCAAACTAGCGGGAGAATAAATGAGCAGTTCTTC. This rearrangement joins TRBV4-2 to TRBJ2-1, with TRBD2 identical over 11 bases. The CDR3 totals 15 residues. V gave up 2 bases and J gave up 7 bases; unmatched junction bases: 4. Germline CDR1 reads LGHNA; CDR2 reads YNFKEQ.